This is a list of T cell receptor beta chains from one sample in a study of OX40 agonist ivuxolimab in advanced cancers. The protocol was immunoSEQ multiplex PCR, while the TCRdb copy is restricted to in-frame clones and leaves out a portion. Altogether roughly 53,000 clones are present, roughly 84% being singletons, with the ten largest covering around 1.5%. This specimen consisted of CD4+ or CD8+ T cells sorted from blood, obtained in a trial of the OX40 agonist ivuxolimab. The receptors shown here come from an adult with an advanced solid tumor such as melanoma, head and neck, liver or kidney cancer. The CDR3 runs from the conserved cysteine through the conserved F or W. D genes are given only for firm matches. The size of a clone is reported for some rows only, either as once, few or many, or as a class for expanded clones.

j_call | v_call | clone_size | d_call | cdr3_nt | cdr3_aa
TRBJ1-4 | TRBV27 | . | . | TGTGCCAGCAGTTCCCGGGAGGGAATTAATGAAAAACTGTTTTTT | CASSSREGINEKLFF
TRBJ1-2 | TRBV28 | . | . | TGTGCCAGCGGGCCCGGCTCGTGGGGCTACACCTTC | CASGPGSWGYTF
TRBJ2-5 | TRBV5-4 | few | . | TGTGCCAGCAGTACAAGGGACGGGGAGACCCAGTACTTC | CASSTRDGETQYF
TRBJ1-2 | TRBV7-9 | few | . | TGTGCCAGCAGCTTAGACTCCAGGGCAGATGGCTACACCTTC | CASSLDSRADGYTF
TRBJ1-2 | TRBV10-3 | once | . | TGTGCCACCGGCGGGGGCGATGGCTACACCTTC | CATGGGDGYTF
TRBJ1-1 | TRBV7-3 | . | TRBD1 | TGTGCCAGCAGCCCCGGGACAGGGGGGGGACGGAACACTGAAGCTTTCTTT | CASSPGTGGGRNTEAFF
TRBJ2-3 | TRBV9 | . | TRBD2 | TGTGCCAGCAGCCCCCGTAGCGGGGGGGCGTTGGGCACAGATACGCAGTATTTT | CASSPRSGGALGTDTQYF
TRBJ2-7 | TRBV7-9 | . | . | TGTGCCAGCGGTACGCCGGGTACCTACGAGCAGTACTTC | CASGTPGTYEQYF
TRBJ2-3 | TRBV9 | . | TRBD2 | TGTGCCAGCAGCGTACTAGCGGGGGGGACAGATACGCAGTATTTT | CASSVLAGGTDTQYF
TRBJ2-5 | TRBV2 | . | . | TGTGCCAGCAGTGGGACAGACTCGACGAAGACCCAGTACTTC | CASSGTDSTKTQYF
TRBJ1-5 | TRBV6-1 | . | . | TGTGCCAGCAGTGTTGGTAAGGATCAGCCCCAGCATTTT | CASSVGKDQPQHF
TRBJ2-1 | TRBV28 | once | . | TGTGCCAGCAAAGCCCAGGGGACCACCCGAAGGGGGCAGTTCTTC | CASKAQGTTRRGQFF
TRBJ1-4 | TRBV5-1 | . | TRBD1 | TGCGCCAGCAGCTTGGATGGGACAGGGTTCGGTGAAAAACTGTTTTTT | CASSLDGTGFGEKLFF
TRBJ2-2 | TRBV18 | . | TRBD2 | TGTGCCAGCTCACAGCGGGAGGGAATCACCGGGGAGCTGTTTTTT | CASSQREGITGELFF
TRBJ2-5 | TRBV5-1 | . | TRBD2 | TGCGCCAGCAGCCCAGGACTAGCGGGTCCCCCCGGCAGGGAGACCCAGTACTTC | CASSPGLAGPPGRETQYF
TRBJ1-5 | TRBV7-6 | . | TRBD1 | TGTGCCAGCAGCCGCGGGACAGGGCTCAACAATCAGCCCCAGCATTTT | CASSRGTGLNNQPQHF
TRBJ1-3 | TRBV6-1 | . | . | TGTGCCAGCAGTGAAGCGCAGGGGAACCGAAACACCATATATTTT | CASSEAQGNRNTIYF
TRBJ2-3 | TRBV7-3 | . | . | TGTGCCAGCAGCTTAACGGTAGCAGATACGCAGTATTTT | CASSLTVADTQYF
TRBJ1-1 | TRBV9 | . | . | TGTGCCAGCAGCGTAGTCGGGGGCTCCAACACTGAAGCTTTCTTT | CASSVVGGSNTEAFF
TRBJ1-1 | TRBV18 | . | TRBD1 | TGTGCCAGCTCACTTCTAGACAGGGGGCCGCGAACTGAAGCTTTCTTT | CASSLLDRGPRTEAFF
TRBJ1-4 | TRBV7-8 | . | . | TGTGCCAGCAGCTTAGCTGGGTGGCGGGGGCGGTCCCCCCAAACTAATGAAAAACTGTTTTTT | CASSLAGWRGRSPQTNEKLFF
TRBJ1-2 | TRBV9 | . | TRBD1 | TGTGCCAGCAGCCCTGACAGGGAAGTCGGCTACACCTTC | CASSPDREVGYTF
TRBJ2-1 | TRBV9 | . | . | TGTGCCAGCAGCGTAGAGGGGGGGCCAGCCGATGAGCAGTTCTTC | CASSVEGGPADEQFF
TRBJ1-3 | TRBV19 | . | . | TGTGCCAGTAGTGATATTGGGAGATCTGGAAACACCATATATTTT | CASSDIGRSGNTIYF
TRBJ2-1 | TRBV11-2 | . | . | TGTGCCAGCAGCTCTAGAGTGAATGAGCAGTTCTTC | CASSSRVNEQFF
TRBJ1-2 | TRBV11-2 | . | TRBD1 | TGTGCCAGCAGCGTCGACAGGGGCAACTCTGGCTACACCTTC | CASSVDRGNSGYTF
TRBJ2-5 | TRBV6-6 | . | . | TGTGCCAGCAGTTCAAGTGACAGGAGGGGAGAGACCCAGTACTTC | CASSSSDRRGETQYF
TRBJ2-2 | TRBV11-2 | . | . | TGTGCCAGCAGCCAGGGAACCCTGTTCGGGGAGCTGTTTTTT | CASSQGTLFGELFF
TRBJ1-1 | TRBV18 | . | TRBD1 | TGTGCCAGCTCTCAACCAGGGGGGTCGAACACTGAAGCTTTCTTT | CASSQPGGSNTEAFF
TRBJ1-2 | TRBV5-1 | . | . | TGCGCCAGCAGCCTCACGGGGGAGGGCGGCTACACCTTC | CASSLTGEGGYTF
TRBJ2-5 | TRBV2 | . | TRBD1 | TGTGCCACCCAGGAGCAAACAGGGGTTGGGACCCAGTACTTC | CATQEQTGVGTQYF
TRBJ2-7 | TRBV27 | . | TRBD2 | TGTGCCAGCAGTTTAGATGGGAGGGGTCGTTTTTACGAGCAGTACTTC | CASSLDGRGRFYEQYF
TRBJ1-5 | TRBV6-5 | . | . | TGTGCCAGCAGGGGGTCAACCCATAGCAATCAGCCCCAGCATTTT | CASRGSTHSNQPQHF
TRBJ1-1 | TRBV28 | . | TRBD1 | TGTGCCGCTACGACAGGGTCTCAAGACACTGAAGCTTTCTTT | CAATTGSQDTEAFF
TRBJ1-5 | TRBV27 | . | . | TGTGCCAGCAGACCCCAGTTGAATAGCAATCAGCCCCAGCATTTT | CASRPQLNSNQPQHF
TRBJ1-1 | TRBV28 | . | . | TGTGCCAGCAGTTTAGGCACCCCGTTGATGATGAACACTGAAGCTTTCTTT | CASSLGTPLMMNTEAFF
TRBJ2-6 | TRBV19 | . | . | TGTGCCAGTAGTATGGAGGGGGCGGTTGGGGCCAACGTCCTGACTTTC | CASSMEGAVGANVLTF
TRBJ1-5 | TRBV6-1 | . | . | TGTGCCAGCAGTCCAGCGGCCCCCAATCAGCCCCAGCATTTT | CASSPAAPNQPQHF
TRBJ2-2 | TRBV7-3 | . | . | TGTGCCAGCAGCTTAGACAGGCGGAACACCGGGGAGCTGTTTTTT | CASSLDRRNTGELFF
TRBJ1-2 | TRBV10-3 | . | . | TGTGCCATCAGAGGCAGGGTCGGTGGCTACACCTTC | CAIRGRVGGYTF
TRBJ1-2 | TRBV7-9 | . | . | TGTGCCAGCAGCTTAGAGCAGGCGGCAGCATATGGCTACACCTTC | CASSLEQAAAYGYTF
TRBJ1-2 | TRBV11-2 | . | TRBD1 | TGTGCCAGCAGGGCGGGACAGGGCTATGGCTACACCTTC | CASRAGQGYGYTF
TRBJ1-1 | TRBV18 | few | TRBD1 | TGTGCCAGCTCACCATCCGGGACAGAGAACACTGAAGCTTTCTTT | CASSPSGTENTEAFF
TRBJ2-7 | TRBV5-1 | . | . | TGCGCCAGCAGATACAGAGGGGGGGACTCCTACGAGCAGTACTTC | CASRYRGGDSYEQYF
TRBJ1-1 | TRBV27 | . | TRBD1 | TGTGCCAGCAGCCCATGGACAGGCCGGATCACTGAAGCTTTCTTT | CASSPWTGRITEAFF
TRBJ1-2 | TRBV4-1 | . | TRBD1 | TGCGCCAGCAGCCGGTCGGGACAGGTCCTCTCGGGTCATGGCTACACCTTC | CASSRSGQVLSGHGYTF
TRBJ2-7 | TRBV5-1 | . | TRBD1 | TGCGCCAGCAGCTTGGGAGGGACAGTCTACGAGCAGTACTTC | CASSLGGTVYEQYF
TRBJ1-2 | TRBV7-9 | . | . | TGTGCCAGCAGCTGGGTTGGGTTTCCTGGCTACACCTTC | CASSWVGFPGYTF
TRBJ2-7 | TRBV2 | . | . | TGTGCCAGCAGTGTTGAGGGGCCCTACGAGCAGTACTTC | CASSVEGPYEQYF
TRBJ2-7 | TRBV7-9 | . | TRBD1 | TGTGCCAGCCTCCCCGGGACAGGGGTCTCCTACGAGCAGTACTTC | CASLPGTGVSYEQYF
TRBJ2-3 | TRBV5-1 | . | TRBD2 | TGCGCCAGCAGCTTGACCCCTAGCGGGGGTTCAGATACGCAGTATTTT | CASSLTPSGGSDTQYF
TRBJ2-2 | TRBV6-6 | . | . | TGTGCCAGCAGTCTAACCTCCACCGGGGAGCTGTTTTTT | CASSLTSTGELFF
TRBJ2-3 | TRBV5-4 | . | TRBD1 | TGTGCCAGCAGCTCCCAGGGACAGACCACAGATACGCAGTATTTT | CASSSQGQTTDTQYF
TRBJ1-1 | TRBV30 | few | . | TGTGCCTGGAGTGTAAGGACGGCTATGAACACTGAAGCTTTCTTT | CAWSVRTAMNTEAFF